Following are 22 T cell receptor beta chains from one sample sequenced in a study of CD8+ T cells in alopecia areata. TCR sequencing used cDNA made by reverse transcription of extracted RNA. Sequencing was performed with immunoSEQ multiplex PCR; in TCRdb, only in-frame clones are kept and a portion is missing. The sample lists around 200,000 clones, 63% occurring once. Material: CD4+ T cells sorted from blood, obtained at week 0. The receptors shown here come from a human donor with alopecia areata.

This clone was counted a few times. Its ends do not fully match the called genes, so a read error is possible. This chain links TRBV30 with TRBJ2-3; the D is unclear. The V gene's germline CDR1 is GTSNPN and CDR2 SVGIG (reference sequence). This CDR3 comprises 8 residues. CDR3 region: CAWNSRVF. CDR3 DNA: TGTGCCTGGAACTCTCGCGTATTT.

There are many counts of this clone. This specimen includes other DNA sequences encoding the same CDR3. The chain has TRBV30 and TRBJ1-5; D possibly corresponds to TRBD1 (6 bases). Trimming stripped 3 bases from V and 3 bases from J, with 9 bases between. This CDR3 has 13 residues. Germline V gene sequence: CDR1 GTSNPN, CDR2 SVGIG (reference sequence). In DNA, the CDR3 is TGTGCCTGGAGAGGGGGGGACAATCAGCCCCAGCATTTT. It yields the protein CAWRGGDNQPQHF. The full variable domain, its missing parts supplied by reference TRBV30 and TRBJ1-5, is SQTIHQWPATLVQPVGSPLSLECTVEGTSNPNLYWYRQAAGRGLQLLFYSVGIGQISSEVPQNLSASRPQDRQFILSSKKLLLSDSGFYLCAWRGGDNQPQHFGDGTRLSIL.

A few counts support this clone. The chain joins TRBV6-6 to TRBJ2-3; 8 bases are a match to TRBD1. The length of the CDR3 is 14 residues. In germline, CDR1 is MNHNY, CDR2 SVGAGI (reference sequence). Unmatched junction bases numbered 7, after V lost 5 bases and J lost 6 bases. The CDR3 loop is CASSTPGGADTQYF. CDR3 nucleotide sequence: TGTGCCAGCAGTACCCCAGGGGGCGCGGATACGCAGTATTTT.

V is TRBV19 and J is TRBJ1-2, with D perhaps TRBD1 (6 bases). Germline CDR1 LNHDA, CDR2 SQIVND (reference sequence). This CDR3 comprises 13 residues. V lost 6 bases, J lost 4 bases, and 12 bases lay in between. CDR3 residues: CASSLDRAYGYTF. The CDR3 DNA reads TGTGCCAGTAGCCTGGACAGAGCCTATGGCTACACCTTC. The full variable domain, rest sourced from reference TRBV19 and TRBJ1-2, is DGGITQSPKYLFRKEGQNVTLSCEQNLNHDAMYWYRQDPGQGLRLIYYSQIVNDFQKGDIAEGYSVSREKKESFPLTVTSAQKNPTAFYLCASSLDRAYGYTFGSGTRLTVV.

This chain links TRBV7-2 with TRBJ2-7, with 7 nucleotides matching TRBD2. Germline V gene sequence: CDR1 SGHTA, CDR2 FQGNSA. This CDR3 contains 13 residues. V was pared by 9 bases and J by 2 bases, with 7 bases of the junction left unmatched. The CDR3 is CASGWAGAYEQYF. In DNA, the CDR3 is TGTGCCAGTGGGTGGGCGGGGGCCTACGAGCAGTACTTC.

This chain links TRBV13 with TRBJ1-1; D remains unclear. Per germline, CDR1 PRHDT and CDR2 FYEKMQ (reference sequence). There are 14 residues in the CDR3. V was shortened by 3 bases and J by 0 bases, with 8 bases between the two germline ends. CDR3 loop: CASSLSKVNTEAFF. The CDR3, as DNA: TGTGCCAGCAGCTTGTCCAAAGTGAACACTGAAGCTTTCTTT.

Only a few counts were recorded for this clone. J is TRBJ1-4 and V is TRBV28; no clear D. This CDR3 has 13 amino acids. The V gene lost 5 bases and the J gene lost 8 bases, with 12 bases spanning the gap. Germline V gene data show CDR1 as MDHEN and CDR2 as SYDVKM. The CDR3 DNA reads as TGTGCCAGCAGTACCCCTCCGGCGGAAAAACTGTTTTTT. This gives the protein CASSTPPAEKLFF.

This chain uses TRBV19 with TRBJ1-2; 9 bases map to TRBD1. V trimming: 8 bases; J trimming: 6 bases; junction bases outside the gene matches: 7. Germline CDR1 is LNHDA and CDR2 is SQIVND (reference sequence). The CDR3 is made up of 13 amino acids. The CDR3 region is CASGLRTGDGYTF. CDR3 DNA: TGTGCCAGTGGTTTAAGGACAGGGGATGGCTACACCTTC. The full variable domain, completed using reference TRBV19 and TRBJ1-2, is DGGITQSPKYLFRKEGQNVTLSCEQNLNHDAMYWYRQDPGQGLRLIYYSQIVNDFQKGDIAEGYSVSREKKESFPLTVTSAQKNPTAFYLCASGLRTGDGYTFGSGTRLTVV.

This chain joins TRBV29-1 and TRBJ2-2, with 10 positions matching TRBD1. The V and J ends lost 3 bases and 9 bases, in that order; junction bases with no gene match: 13. The CDR3 contains 16 residues. Germline lookup yields CDR1 SQVTM and CDR2 ANQGSEA. CDR3 sequence reads: CSVEMGQGLRGRELFF. The CDR3 nucleotides are TGCAGCGTTGAGATGGGACAGGGGTTGAGGGGCCGGGAGCTGTTTTTT.

The chain carries TRBV6-1 and TRBJ1-6; 8 nucleotides align to TRBD1. V shed 6 bases and J 5 bases; nucleotides not matched to a gene: 6. This CDR3 spans 15 amino acids. The germline V gene has CDR1 MNHNS and CDR2 SASEGT. The CDR3, as DNA: TGTGCCAGCAGAGCTTTGACAGGGGATAATTCACCCCTCCACTTT. Its translation: CASRALTGDNSPLHF.

About this clone itself: A read error may produce the germline difference seen at one junction end. The chain is built from TRBV7-9 and TRBJ2-5; either TRBD1 or TRBD2 may fit D (5 bases each). The germline V gene has CDR1 SEHNR and CDR2 FQNEAQ (reference sequence). The CDR3 sequence is 14 residues long. The CDR3 loop reads CASSPGTDQETQYF. The CDR3 nucleotides read TGTGCCAGCAGCCCAGGGACGGACCAGGAGACCCAGTACTTC.

This clone occurred once. J is TRBJ1-3 and V is TRBV30, with D unresolved. Germline V gives CDR1 GTSNPN, CDR2 SVGIG (reference sequence). Trimming removed 4 bases from V and 3 bases from J, with 4 bases in between. The CDR3 spans 11 residues. CDR3 residues: CAWTIGNTIYF. In DNA, the CDR3 is TGTGCCTGGACGATTGGAAACACCATATATTTT.

V is TRBV10-2 and J is TRBJ2-7; unclear D gene. The CDR3 consists of 13 residues. Trimming left V 6 bases short and J 3 bases short, with 12 bases between. Germline assignment: CDR1 WSHSY and CDR2 SAAADI. CDR3 protein: CASSMGTVYEQYF. As DNA, the CDR3 is TGCGCCAGCAGCATGGGTACGGTCTACGAGCAGTACTTC.

The chain employs TRBV30 and TRBJ2-2; 11 nucleotides agree with TRBD2. Germline CDR1 reads GTSNPN; CDR2 reads SVGIG (reference sequence). Unmatched junction bases numbered 9, after V lost 3 bases and J lost 6 bases. This CDR3 has 16 amino acids. CDR3 DNA: TGTGCCTGGAGGCGAACTAGCGGGGGTGTGTCCGGGGAGCTGTTTTTT. It codes for CAWRRTSGGVSGELFF.

The chain uses TRBV29-1 and TRBJ1-2; 9 bases match TRBD1. Germline-derived CDR1 and CDR2 are SQVTM and ANQGSEA. The junction had 7 bases not matched to a gene; V was cut back by 7 bases and J by 4 bases. The CDR3 runs to 13 residues. The CDR3 here is CSARGTGTYGYTF. DNA of the CDR3: TGCAGCGCCCGAGGGACAGGGACCTATGGCTACACCTTC.

This sequence joins TRBV25-1 and TRBJ2-5; no definite D call. V was clipped by 6 bases and J by 5 bases, with 7 bases between them. Germline V gene sequence: CDR1 MGHDK, CDR2 SYGVNS. The CDR3 is 11 amino acids. In DNA form, the CDR3 reads TGTGCCAGCAGGGGATGGGAGACCCAGTACTTC. As protein: CASRGWETQYF.

This clone was detected only a few times. This rearrangement joins TRBV29-1 to TRBJ1-4; the D gene is possibly TRBD1 (6 bases). The CDR3 has 13 residues. CDR1 and CDR2 (germline): SQVTM, ANQGSEA. The V end lost 6 bases, the J end lost 8 bases, and 16 bases lay between the germline ends. The CDR3 is CSVAGALGEKLFF. The CDR3 DNA follows: TGCAGCGTAGCAGGGGCCTTAGGCGAAAAACTGTTTTTT.

The chain combines TRBV7-8 with TRBJ1-1; TRBD1 might be the D (6 bases). The germline CDR1 and CDR2 sequences are SGHVS and FQNEAQ. CDR3 length: 14 amino acids. The V end was cut by 5 bases, the J end by 1 base, with 11 bases between. The CDR3 loop is CASSSRTENTEAFF. The CDR3, as DNA: TGTGCCAGCAGCAGTAGGACAGAGAACACTGAAGCTTTCTTT.

The table lists this clone with a few counts. The rearrangement uses TRBV4-3 and TRBJ2-3; D is ambiguous. V shed 1 base and J shed 4 bases, with 3 bases lying between them. CDR3 length: 12 amino acids. Germline loops: CDR1 LGHNA, CDR2 YSLEER. CDR3 residues: CASSQGADTQYF. CDR3 DNA sequence: TGCGCCAGCAGCCAAGGGGCAGATACGCAGTATTTT.

This clone was seen a few times. The chain has TRBV5-1 and TRBJ1-1, with 10 bases matching TRBD1. Trimming cost V 5 bases and J 1 base; bases outside gene matches: 14. CDR1 and CDR2 (germline): SGHRS, YFSETQ. The CDR3 contains 18 residues. The CDR3 DNA reads as TGCGCCAGCAGTAACCCCGGGACAGGGGCCCTGAGGAACACTGAAGCTTTCTTT. It specifies CASSNPGTGALRNTEAFF.

The chain is built from TRBV4-3 and TRBJ1-2; D unclear. V lost 1 base and J lost 4, with 10 bases in between. This CDR3 has 14 residues. Per the germline V gene, CDR1 is LGHNA and CDR2 is YSLEER. CDR3 sequence: CASSQGGSSYGYTF. The CDR3 nucleotides are TGCGCCAGCAGCCAAGGGGGATCGAGCTATGGCTACACCTTC.

The chain carries TRBV29-1 and TRBJ1-1, with 7 bases identical to TRBD1. The CDR3 runs to 12 residues. V shed 8 bases and J 2 bases; nucleotides not matched to a gene: 5. Germline lookup yields CDR1 SQVTM and CDR2 ANQGSEA. CDR3 in DNA: TGCAGCTTCCAAGGGGGCAACACTGAAGCTTTCTTT. It specifies CSFQGGNTEAFF.